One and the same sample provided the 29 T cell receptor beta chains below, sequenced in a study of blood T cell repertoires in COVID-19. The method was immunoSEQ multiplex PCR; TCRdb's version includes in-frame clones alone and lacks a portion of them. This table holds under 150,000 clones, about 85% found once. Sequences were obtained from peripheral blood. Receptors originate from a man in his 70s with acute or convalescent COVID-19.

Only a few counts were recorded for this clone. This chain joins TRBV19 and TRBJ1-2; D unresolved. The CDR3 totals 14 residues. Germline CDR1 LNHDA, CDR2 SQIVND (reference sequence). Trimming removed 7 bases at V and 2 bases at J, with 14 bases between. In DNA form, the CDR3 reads TGTGCCAGTACCTCGACAACGAACAACTATGGCTACACCTTC. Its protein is CASTSTTNNYGYTF. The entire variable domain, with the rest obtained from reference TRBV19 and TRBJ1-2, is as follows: DGGITQSPKYLFRKEGQNVTLSCEQNLNHDAMYWYRQDPGQGLRLIYYSQIVNDFQKGDIAEGYSVSREKKESFPLTVTSAQKNPTAFYLCASTSTTNNYGYTFGSGTRLTVV.

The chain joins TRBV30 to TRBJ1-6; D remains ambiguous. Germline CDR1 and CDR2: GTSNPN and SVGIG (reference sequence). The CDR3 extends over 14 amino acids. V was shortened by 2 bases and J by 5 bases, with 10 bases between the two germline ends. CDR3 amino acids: CAWSPGLDNSPLHF. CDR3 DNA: TGTGCCTGGAGTCCCGGACTCGATAATTCACCCCTCCACTTT.

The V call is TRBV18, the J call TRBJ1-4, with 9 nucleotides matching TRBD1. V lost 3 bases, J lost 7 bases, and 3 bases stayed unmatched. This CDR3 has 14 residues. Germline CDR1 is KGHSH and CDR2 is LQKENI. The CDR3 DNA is TGTGCCAGCTCACCGACAGGGGGAGGTGAAAAACTGTTTTTT. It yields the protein CASSPTGGGEKLFF.

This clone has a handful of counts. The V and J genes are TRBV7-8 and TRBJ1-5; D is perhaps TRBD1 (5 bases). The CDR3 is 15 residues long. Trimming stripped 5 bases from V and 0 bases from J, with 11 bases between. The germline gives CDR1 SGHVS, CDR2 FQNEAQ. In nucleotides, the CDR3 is TGTGCCAGCAGCGCCAGGGCAGGTAGCAATCAGCCCCAGCATTTT. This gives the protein CASSARAGSNQPQHF.

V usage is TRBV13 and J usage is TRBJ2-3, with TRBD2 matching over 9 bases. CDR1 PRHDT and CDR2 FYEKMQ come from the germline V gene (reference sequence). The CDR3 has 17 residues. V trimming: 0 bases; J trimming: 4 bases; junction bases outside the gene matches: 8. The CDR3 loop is CASSLGRGASGADTQYF. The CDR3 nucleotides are TGTGCCAGCAGCTTAGGCCGGGGGGCTAGCGGGGCAGATACGCAGTATTTT.

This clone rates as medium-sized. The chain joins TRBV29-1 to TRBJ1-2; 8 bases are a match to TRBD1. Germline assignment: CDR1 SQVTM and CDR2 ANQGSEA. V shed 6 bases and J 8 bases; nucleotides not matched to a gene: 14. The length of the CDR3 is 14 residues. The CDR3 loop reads CSVGELGQGSGYTF. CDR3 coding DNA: TGCAGCGTCGGTGAACTCGGACAGGGAAGCGGCTACACCTTC.

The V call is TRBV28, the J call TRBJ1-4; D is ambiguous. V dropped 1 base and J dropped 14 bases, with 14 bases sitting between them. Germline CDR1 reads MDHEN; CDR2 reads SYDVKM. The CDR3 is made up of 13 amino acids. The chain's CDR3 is CASSLFQTQWLFF. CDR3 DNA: TGTGCCAGCAGTTTATTCCAAACACAATGGCTGTTTTTT. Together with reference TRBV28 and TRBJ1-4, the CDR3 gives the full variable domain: DVKVTQSSRYLVKRTGEKVFLECVQDMDHENMFWYRQDPGLGLRLIYFSYDVKMKEKGDIPEGYSVSREKKERFSLILESASTNQTSMYLCASSLFQTQWLFFGSGTQLSVL.

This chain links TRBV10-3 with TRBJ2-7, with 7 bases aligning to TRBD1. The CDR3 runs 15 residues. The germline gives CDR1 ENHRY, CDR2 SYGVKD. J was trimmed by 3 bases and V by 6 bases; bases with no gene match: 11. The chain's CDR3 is CAISGRQGINYEQYF. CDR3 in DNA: TGTGCCATCAGCGGTAGACAGGGAATCAACTACGAGCAGTACTTC.

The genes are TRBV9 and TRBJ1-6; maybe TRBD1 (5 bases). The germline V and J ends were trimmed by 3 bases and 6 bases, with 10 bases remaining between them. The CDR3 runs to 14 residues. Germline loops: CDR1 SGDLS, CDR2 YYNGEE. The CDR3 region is CASSAEQGNSPLHF. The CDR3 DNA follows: TGTGCCAGCAGCGCCGAGCAGGGTAATTCACCCCTCCACTTT. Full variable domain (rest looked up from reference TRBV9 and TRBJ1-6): DSGVTQTPKHLITATGQRVTLRCSPRSGDLSVYWYQQSLDQGLQFLIQYYNGEERAKGNILERFSAQQFPDLHSELNLSSLELGDSALYFCASSAEQGNSPLHFGNGTRLTVT.

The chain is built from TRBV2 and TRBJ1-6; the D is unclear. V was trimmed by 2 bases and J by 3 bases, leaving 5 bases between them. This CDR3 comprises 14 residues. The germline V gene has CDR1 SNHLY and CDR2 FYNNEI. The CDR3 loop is CASSERDYNSPLHF. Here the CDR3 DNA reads TGTGCCAGCAGTGAACGGGACTATAATTCACCCCTCCACTTT.

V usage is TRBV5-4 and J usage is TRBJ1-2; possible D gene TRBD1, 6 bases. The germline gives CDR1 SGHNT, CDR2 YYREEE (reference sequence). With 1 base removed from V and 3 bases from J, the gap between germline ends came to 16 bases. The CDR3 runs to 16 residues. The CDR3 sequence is CASSLRGGLSYYGYTF. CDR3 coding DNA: TGTGCCAGCAGCTTGAGAGGGGGTTTATCTTACTATGGCTACACCTTC.

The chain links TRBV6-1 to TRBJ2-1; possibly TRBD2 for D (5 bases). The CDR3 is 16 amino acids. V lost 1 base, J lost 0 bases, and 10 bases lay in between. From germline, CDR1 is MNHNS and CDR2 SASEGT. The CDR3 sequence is CASSEESEGSYNEQFF. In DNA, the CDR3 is TGTGCCAGCAGTGAAGAAAGCGAGGGCTCCTACAATGAGCAGTTCTTC.

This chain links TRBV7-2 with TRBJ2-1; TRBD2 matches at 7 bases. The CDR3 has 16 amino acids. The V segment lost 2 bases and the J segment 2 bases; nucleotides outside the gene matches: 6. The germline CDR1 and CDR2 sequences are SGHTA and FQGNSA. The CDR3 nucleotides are TGTGCCAGCAGCTTAACAGCGGGGACGACCTACAATGAGCAGTTCTTC. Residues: CASSLTAGTTYNEQFF.

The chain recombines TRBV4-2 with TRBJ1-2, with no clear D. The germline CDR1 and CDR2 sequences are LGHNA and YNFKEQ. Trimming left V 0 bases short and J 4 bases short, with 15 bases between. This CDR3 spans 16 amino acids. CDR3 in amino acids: CASSQEATLRLYGYTF. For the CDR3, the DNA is TGTGCCAGCAGCCAAGAGGCAACCTTAAGACTCTATGGCTACACCTTC.

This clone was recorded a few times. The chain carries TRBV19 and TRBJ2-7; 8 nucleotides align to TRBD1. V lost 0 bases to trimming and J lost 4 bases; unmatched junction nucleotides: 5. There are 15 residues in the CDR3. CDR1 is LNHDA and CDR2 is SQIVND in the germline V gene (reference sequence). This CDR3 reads CASSIEHRGVYEQYF. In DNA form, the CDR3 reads TGTGCCAGTAGTATAGAACACAGGGGGGTATACGAGCAGTACTTC.

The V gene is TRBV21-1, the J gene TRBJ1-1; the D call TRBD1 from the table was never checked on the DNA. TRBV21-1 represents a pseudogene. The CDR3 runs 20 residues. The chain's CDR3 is CASSKNPRYAGDSLNTEAFF. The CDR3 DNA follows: TGTGCCAGCAGCAAAAACCCCCGGTATGCAGGGGACAGCTTGAACACTGAAGCTTTCTTT.

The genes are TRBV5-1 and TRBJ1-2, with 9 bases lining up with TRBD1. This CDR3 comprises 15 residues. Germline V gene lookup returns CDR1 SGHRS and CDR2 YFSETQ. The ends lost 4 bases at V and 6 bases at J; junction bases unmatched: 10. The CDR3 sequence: CASSRELTGGDGYTF. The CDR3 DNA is TGCGCCAGCAGCCGTGAACTGACAGGGGGTGATGGCTACACCTTC.

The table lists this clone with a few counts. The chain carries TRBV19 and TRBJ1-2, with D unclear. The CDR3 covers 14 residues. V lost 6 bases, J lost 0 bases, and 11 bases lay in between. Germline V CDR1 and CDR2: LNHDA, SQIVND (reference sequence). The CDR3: CASRQRLSNYGYTF. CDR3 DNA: TGTGCCAGTAGACAGCGGTTGTCTAACTATGGCTACACCTTC. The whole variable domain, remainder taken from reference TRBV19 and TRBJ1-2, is DGGITQSPKYLFRKEGQNVTLSCEQNLNHDAMYWYRQDPGQGLRLIYYSQIVNDFQKGDIAEGYSVSREKKESFPLTVTSAQKNPTAFYLCASRQRLSNYGYTFGSGTRLTVV.

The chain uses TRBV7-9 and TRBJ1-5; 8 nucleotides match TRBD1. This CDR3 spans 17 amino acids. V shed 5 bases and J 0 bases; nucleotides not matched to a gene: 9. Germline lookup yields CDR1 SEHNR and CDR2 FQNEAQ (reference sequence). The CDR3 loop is CASSLDRGRYSNQPQHF. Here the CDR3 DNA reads TGTGCCAGCAGCCTTGACAGGGGTCGGTATAGCAATCAGCCCCAGCATTTT.

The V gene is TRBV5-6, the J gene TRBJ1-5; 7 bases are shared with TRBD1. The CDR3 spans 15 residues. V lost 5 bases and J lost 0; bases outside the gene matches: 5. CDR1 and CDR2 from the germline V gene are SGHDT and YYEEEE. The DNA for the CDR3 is TGTGCCAGCAGTTCAACAGGGGCTAGCAATCAGCCCCAGCATTTT. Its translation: CASSSTGASNQPQHF.

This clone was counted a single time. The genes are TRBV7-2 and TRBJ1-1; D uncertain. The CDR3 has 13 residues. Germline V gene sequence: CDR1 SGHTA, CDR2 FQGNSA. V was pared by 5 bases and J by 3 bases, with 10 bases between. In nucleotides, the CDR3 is TGTGCCAGCAGCCAAGACACATACACTGAAGCTTTCTTT. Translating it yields CASSQDTYTEAFF.

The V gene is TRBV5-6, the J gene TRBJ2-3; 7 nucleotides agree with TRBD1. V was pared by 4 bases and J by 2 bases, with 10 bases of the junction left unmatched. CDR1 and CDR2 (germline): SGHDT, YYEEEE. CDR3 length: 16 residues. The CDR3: CASSAWRTGYTDTQYF. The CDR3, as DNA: TGTGCCAGCAGCGCCTGGCGGACAGGTTACACAGATACGCAGTATTTT.

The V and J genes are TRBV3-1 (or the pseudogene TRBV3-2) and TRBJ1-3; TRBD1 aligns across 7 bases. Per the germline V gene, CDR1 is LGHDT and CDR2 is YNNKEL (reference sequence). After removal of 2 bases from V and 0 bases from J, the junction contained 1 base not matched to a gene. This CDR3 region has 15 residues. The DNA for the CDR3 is TGTGCCAGCAGCCAAACAGGGGCCTCTGGAAACACCATATATTTT. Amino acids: CASSQTGASGNTIYF.

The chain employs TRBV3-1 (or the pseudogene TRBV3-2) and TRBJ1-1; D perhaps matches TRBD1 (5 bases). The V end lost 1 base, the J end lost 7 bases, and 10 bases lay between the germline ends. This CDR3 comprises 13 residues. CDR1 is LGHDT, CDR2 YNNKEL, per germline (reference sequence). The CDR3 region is CASSQGSRGEAFF. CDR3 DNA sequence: TGTGCCAGCAGCCAAGGTAGTAGGGGTGAAGCTTTCTTT.

CDR3 residues: CARSPRVGLGYTF. In DNA, the CDR3 is TGTGCCAGAAGCCCCAGGGTTGGGTTGGGCTACACCTTC. This sequence joins TRBV5-3 and TRBJ1-2; D is possibly TRBD1 (5 bases). TRBV5-3 is classed as an ORF, of uncertain function. The CDR3 runs 13 residues. The germline V and J ends were trimmed by 4 bases and 8 bases, with 15 bases remaining between them.

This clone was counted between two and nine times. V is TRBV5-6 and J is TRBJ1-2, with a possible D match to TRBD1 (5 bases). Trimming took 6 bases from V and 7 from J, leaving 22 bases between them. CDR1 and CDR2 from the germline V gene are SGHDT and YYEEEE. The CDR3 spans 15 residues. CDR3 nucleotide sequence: TGTGCCAGCACCCCCTGGGGGGGTTTTAGAGGTGGCTACACCTTC. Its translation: CASTPWGGFRGGYTF.

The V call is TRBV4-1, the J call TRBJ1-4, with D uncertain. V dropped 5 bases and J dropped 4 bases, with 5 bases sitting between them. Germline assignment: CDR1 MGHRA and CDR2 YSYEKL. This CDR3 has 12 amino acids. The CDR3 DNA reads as TGCGCCAGCAGCGGCAATAATGAAAAACTGTTTTTT. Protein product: CASSGNNEKLFF.

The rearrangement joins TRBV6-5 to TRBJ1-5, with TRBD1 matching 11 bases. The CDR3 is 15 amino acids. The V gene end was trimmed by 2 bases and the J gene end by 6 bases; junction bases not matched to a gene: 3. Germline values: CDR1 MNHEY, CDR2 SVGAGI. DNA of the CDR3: TGTGCCAGCAGTTACATCGGGACAGGGGGTCAGCCCCAGCATTTT. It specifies CASSYIGTGGQPQHF.

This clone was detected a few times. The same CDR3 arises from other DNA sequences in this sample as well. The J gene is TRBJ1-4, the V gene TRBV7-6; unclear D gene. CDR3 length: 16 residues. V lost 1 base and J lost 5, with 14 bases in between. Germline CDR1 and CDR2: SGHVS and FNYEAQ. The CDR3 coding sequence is TGTGCCAGCAGCTTAGGACCCCCGGGAGGGAATGAAAAACTGTTTTTT. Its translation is CASSLGPPGGNEKLFF.